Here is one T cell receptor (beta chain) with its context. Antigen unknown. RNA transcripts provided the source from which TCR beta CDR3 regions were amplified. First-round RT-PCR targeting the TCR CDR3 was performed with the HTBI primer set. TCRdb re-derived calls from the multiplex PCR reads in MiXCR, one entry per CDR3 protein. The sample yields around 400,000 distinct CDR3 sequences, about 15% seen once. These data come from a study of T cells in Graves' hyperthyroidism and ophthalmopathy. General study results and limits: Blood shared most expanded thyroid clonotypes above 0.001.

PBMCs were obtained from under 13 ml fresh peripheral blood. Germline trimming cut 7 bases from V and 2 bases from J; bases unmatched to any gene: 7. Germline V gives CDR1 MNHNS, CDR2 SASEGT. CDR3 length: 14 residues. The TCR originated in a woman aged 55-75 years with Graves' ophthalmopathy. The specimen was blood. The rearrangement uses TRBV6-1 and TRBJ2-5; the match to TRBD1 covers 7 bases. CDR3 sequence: CASTPGDSQETQYF. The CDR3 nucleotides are TGTGCCAGCACCCCCGGGGACAGTCAAGAGACCCAGTACTTC.